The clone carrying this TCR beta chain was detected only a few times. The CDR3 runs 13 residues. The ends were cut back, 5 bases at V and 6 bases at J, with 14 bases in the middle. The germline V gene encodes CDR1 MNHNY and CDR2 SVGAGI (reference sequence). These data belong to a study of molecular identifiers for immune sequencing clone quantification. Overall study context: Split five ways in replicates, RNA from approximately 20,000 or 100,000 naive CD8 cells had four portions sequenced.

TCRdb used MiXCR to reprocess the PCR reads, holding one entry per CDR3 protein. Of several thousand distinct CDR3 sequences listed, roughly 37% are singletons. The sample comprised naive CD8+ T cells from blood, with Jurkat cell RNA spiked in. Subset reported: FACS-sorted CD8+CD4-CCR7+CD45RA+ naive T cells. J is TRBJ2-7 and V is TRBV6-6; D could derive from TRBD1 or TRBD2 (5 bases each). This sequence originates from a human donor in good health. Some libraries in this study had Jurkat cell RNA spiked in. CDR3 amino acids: CASSKPRGGEQYF. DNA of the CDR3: TGTGCCAGCAGTAAACCCCGGGGCGGCGAGCAGTACTTC.